This TCR beta chain was found in a study of Tregs in tolerant kidney transplant recipients. In the study overall: CD4+CD25+CD127- cells came from approximately three-day belatacept mixed lymphocyte reactions, some with 5-day graft donor restimulation. Sorting used antibodies to exclude donor cells. Study results and limitations: Few patients were studied, so findings need validation in larger groups. Biological reproducibility was not directly addressed, but technical replication error appeared minimal.

A note on this clone: What it binds is not known.

Germline CDR1 SEHNR, CDR2 FQNEAQ (reference sequence). Trimming cost V 4 bases and J 4 bases; bases outside gene matches: 15. CDR3 size: 17 residues. Assay used: immunoSEQ multiplex PCR; TCRdb lists only in-frame clones, some missing. The sample has 35,000 to 50,000 clones; over 95% are singletons. The J gene is TRBJ1-1, the V gene TRBV7-9; 7 nucleotides line up with TRBD1. The sequencing sample was made of Tregs from blood cultured with allogeneic cells. The TCR was taken from a human donor in good health. CDR3 in amino acids: CASSSTRDSRTITEAFF. In nucleotides, the CDR3 is TGTGCCAGCAGCTCTACCCGGGACAGCAGGACGATCACTGAAGCTTTCTTT.